These 30 T cell receptor beta chains came from one sample sequenced in a study of naive and memory T cell subsets. Overall study findings and caveats: Especially in CD8 cells, naive repertoires contained a few larger clonotypes, possibly CD45RA-re-expressing memory cells.

What these receptors recognize is not known. Two oligonucleotides, mixed equimolar, formed the beta constant-region primer covering TRBC1 and TRBC2. The ligated cDNA underwent four PCR rounds using SP2 and nested alpha and beta constant-region primers. A single record per CDR3 protein comes from TCRdb applying MiXCR to the UMI-ligation and nested PCR reads. The sample lists around 140,000 distinct CDR3 sequences, 20% to 25% occurring once. Sequencing was carried out using naive CD4+ T cells from blood. Every receptor here comes from a human donor in good health.

This sequence joins TRBV6-6 and TRBJ2-3; D is unresolved. Trimming removed 6 bases at V and 4 bases at J, with 11 bases between. This CDR3 is built from 13 residues. Germline values: CDR1 MNHNY, CDR2 SVGAGI (reference sequence). CDR3 amino acids: CASSPRWADTQYF. CDR3 in DNA: TGTGCCAGCAGCCCTCGATGGGCAGATACGCAGTATTTT.

This chain links TRBV7-9 with TRBJ2-1; D possibly corresponds to TRBD2 (6 bases). The V gene's germline CDR1 is SEHNR and CDR2 FQNEAQ (reference sequence). Trimming took 3 bases from V and 9 from J, leaving 15 bases between them. This CDR3 spans 14 amino acids. The CDR3 DNA reads TGTGCCAGCAGCTTCGTTAGCGGTTACGGTGAGCAGTTCTTC. This encodes CASSFVSGYGEQFF.

This clonotype showed up just a few times. V and J are TRBV6-5 and TRBJ2-7, with D possibly matching TRBD2 (6 bases). Trimming cost V 3 bases and J 7 bases, with 16 bases left between them. Germline CDR1 and CDR2: MNHEY and SVGAGI. The CDR3 is 14 amino acids. The CDR3 here is CASSYLRGGREQYF. Here the CDR3 DNA reads TGTGCCAGCAGTTATCTTCGTGGAGGGAGGGAGCAGTACTTC.

This clonotype occurred a few times. In nucleotides, the CDR3 is TGTGCCACCAGCAGAGACCGTGTGGGGGGAACGCAGACCCAGTACTTC. Translating gives CATSRDRVGGTQTQYF. The chain has TRBV15 and TRBJ2-5, with D possibly TRBD2 on 6 matching bases. In germline, CDR1 is LNHNV, CDR2 YYDKDF (reference sequence). The CDR3 is 16 residues long. The V end lost 0 bases, the J end lost 6 bases, and 17 bases lay between the germline ends. Full variable domain (remainder filled in from reference TRBV15 and TRBJ2-5): DAMVIQNPRYQVTQFGKPVTLSCSQTLNHNVMYWYQQKSSQAPKLLFHYYDKDFNNEADTPDNFQSRRPNTSFCFLDIRSPGLGDTAMYLCATSRDRVGGTQTQYFGPGTRLLVL.

V and J are TRBV15 and TRBJ1-3; the D gene is possibly TRBD1 (5 bases). The germline CDR1 and CDR2 sequences are LNHNV and YYDKDF (reference sequence). The CDR3 is 15 residues long. V gave up 5 bases and J gave up 3 bases, with 14 bases separating them. CDR3 sequence reads: CATSQAPGFGNTIYF. CDR3 in DNA: TGTGCCACCAGCCAGGCCCCAGGGTTTGGAAACACCATATATTTT.

This rearrangement joins TRBV10-3 to TRBJ2-7; 8 bases align to TRBD1. V trimming: 7 bases; J trimming: 0 bases; junction bases outside the gene matches: 5. This CDR3 contains 14 residues. Germline V lookup: CDR1 ENHRY, CDR2 SYGVKD. The CDR3 region is CAIKMDRDSYEQYF. As DNA, the CDR3 is TGTGCCATCAAGATGGACAGGGACTCCTACGAGCAGTACTTC.

The chain uses TRBV7-2 and TRBJ2-5; D not resolved. This CDR3 region has 14 residues. V gave up 1 base and J gave up 1 base, with 7 bases separating them. Germline values: CDR1 SGHTA, CDR2 FQGNSA. The CDR3 sequence is CASSLVGVQETQYF. CDR3 DNA sequence: TGTGCCAGCAGCTTAGTTGGAGTCCAAGAGACCCAGTACTTC.

This clonotype was recorded a few times. The chain carries TRBV28 and TRBJ1-3, with a weak D call TRBD1 (6 bases). The CDR3 covers 13 residues. Germline CDR1 reads MDHEN; CDR2 reads SYDVKM. The V and J ends lost 5 bases and 1 base respectively, with 6 bases between them. CDR3 loop: CASSQGSGNTIYF. The CDR3 region has the DNA TGTGCCAGCAGTCAGGGGTCTGGAAACACCATATATTTT.

This clonotype appeared many times. This sequence joins TRBV30 and TRBJ2-1; perhaps TRBD2 as D (5 bases). In germline, CDR1 is GTSNPN, CDR2 SVGIG (reference sequence). V dropped 0 bases and J dropped 0 bases, with 12 bases sitting between them. CDR3 length: 16 amino acids. CDR3 in DNA: TGTGCCTGGAGTGTACGAGGAGCGGCCTCCTACAATGAGCAGTTCTTC. As protein: CAWSVRGAASYNEQFF. The full variable domain, in which reference TRBV30 and TRBJ2-1 provide the parts outside the CDR3, is SQTIHQWPATLVQPVGSPLSLECTVEGTSNPNLYWYRQAAGRGLQLLFYSVGIGQISSEVPQNLSASRPQDRQFILSSKKLLLSDSGFYLCAWSVRGAASYNEQFFGPGTRLTVL.

This clonotype has more than one count but fewer than ten. This chain connects TRBV28 to TRBJ2-7; no definite D call. This CDR3 is built from 14 residues. With 7 bases removed from V and 7 bases from J, the gap between germline ends came to 20 bases. Germline assignment: CDR1 MDHEN and CDR2 SYDVKM. The CDR3 region has the DNA TGTGCCAGCACCGATATGCTAGGCGTTCGAGAGCAGTACTTC. Translated: CASTDMLGVREQYF. Based on the CDR3 plus reference TRBV28 and TRBJ2-7, the full variable domain is DVKVTQSSRYLVKRTGEKVFLECVQDMDHENMFWYRQDPGLGLRLIYFSYDVKMKEKGDIPEGYSVSREKKERFSLILESASTNQTSMYLCASTDMLGVREQYFGPGTRLTVT.

The rearrangement joins TRBV27 to TRBJ2-3; D may be TRBD1 (5 bases). The CDR3 is 14 residues long. The V end lost 2 bases, the J end lost 4 bases, and 10 bases lay between the germline ends. CDR1 and CDR2 (germline): MNHEY, SMNVEV (reference sequence). CDR3 coding DNA: TGTGCCAGCAGTTTAAACAGGCCCGCAGATACGCAGTATTTT. Protein product: CASSLNRPADTQYF.

In this sample, this clonotype turned up a few times. At one end the junction does not follow the germline gene, possibly because of a read error. The chain links TRBV20-1 to TRBJ2-5, with 8 bases matching TRBD2. The germline gives CDR1 DFQATT, CDR2 SNEGSKA (reference sequence). CDR3 length equals 12 residues. The CDR3 DNA follows: TGTGCAAGCGGGGGAGTTAGGGAGACCCAGTACTTC. It yields the protein CASGGVRETQYF.

This rearrangement joins TRBV2 to TRBJ1-1; perhaps TRBD1 as D (5 bases). From germline, CDR1 is SNHLY and CDR2 FYNNEI. This CDR3 is 14 amino acids long. V was clipped by 0 bases and J by 1 base, with 6 bases between them. CDR3 coding DNA: TGTGCCAGCAGTGAAGCGGGGGGGAACACTGAAGCTTTCTTT. As protein: CASSEAGGNTEAFF.

There are a few counts of this clonotype. The chain has TRBV19 and TRBJ2-6; D may be TRBD1 or TRBD2 (5 bases each). V lost 8 bases, J lost 3 bases, and 11 bases lay in between. Germline CDR1 and CDR2: LNHDA and SQIVND (reference sequence). The CDR3 extends over 14 amino acids. The CDR3 DNA sequence: TGTGCCAGTTGTAAGGGGAGTGGGGCCAACGTCCTGACTTTC. It is translated as CASCKGSGANVLTF.

V usage is TRBV5-1 and J usage is TRBJ2-2; TRBD1 is a possible D gene (6 bases). The V gene lost 4 bases and the J gene lost 6 bases, with 16 bases spanning the gap. Germline CDR1 reads SGHRS; CDR2 reads YFSETQ. This CDR3 has 15 amino acids. In DNA form, the CDR3 reads TGCGCCAGCAGCGCCCCACAGGGATCCGCCGGGGAGCTGTTTTTT. This gives the protein CASSAPQGSAGELFF.

This clonotype was counted only a few times. The rearrangement links TRBV5-1 to TRBJ2-2; the match to TRBD2 covers 10 bases. V lost 1 base, J lost 5 bases, and 5 bases stayed unmatched. Germline CDR1 is SGHRS and CDR2 is YFSETQ. This CDR3 comprises 16 residues. The CDR3 is CASSLTASGRTGELFF. The CDR3 nucleotides read TGCGCCAGCAGCTTGACGGCTAGCGGGAGAACCGGGGAGCTGTTTTTT.

The genes are TRBV5-1 and TRBJ2-2; D assignment may be TRBD1 or TRBD2 (6 bases each). Between the trimmed V and J ends, which lost 6 bases and 5 bases, there was a span of 17 bases. The CDR3 has 15 residues. Germline V gene lookup returns CDR1 SGHRS and CDR2 YFSETQ. The CDR3, as DNA: TGCGCCAGCACCAGGCTGGGGGGACAAACCGGGGAGCTGTTTTTT. This codes for CASTRLGGQTGELFF.

V is TRBV11-2 and J is TRBJ2-7, with D tentatively TRBD1 (6 bases). Germline CDR1 reads SGHAT; CDR2 reads FQNNGV. This CDR3 is built from 14 residues. V was trimmed by 4 bases and J by 2 bases, leaving 12 bases between them. CDR3 in DNA: TGTGCCAGCAGCTCCGGACAGACCACCTACGAGCAGTACTTC. As protein: CASSSGQTTYEQYF.

The chain links TRBV6-6 to TRBJ2-7, with 12 bases fitting TRBD2. The CDR3 has 16 amino acids. Looked up from germline, CDR1 is MNHNY and CDR2 is SVGAGI (reference sequence). With V trimmed by 5 bases and J by 0 bases, 5 bases remained unmatched. CDR3 protein: CASSLRTSGNSYEQYF. DNA of the CDR3: TGTGCCAGCAGTCTACGGACTAGCGGGAACTCCTACGAGCAGTACTTC.

This clonotype has a handful of counts. The chain joins TRBV29-1 to TRBJ1-1; D gene ambiguous. The V and J ends lost 8 bases and 0 bases respectively, with 13 bases between them. The germline V gene has CDR1 SQVTM and CDR2 ANQGSEA. This CDR3 has 13 amino acids. DNA of the CDR3: TGCAGCTGCACGACTGGAATGAACACTGAAGCTTTCTTT. Its protein product is CSCTTGMNTEAFF.

Ten or more counts support this clonotype. The chain employs TRBV28 and TRBJ2-7; 8 bases are a match to TRBD1. CDR3 length: 15 residues. Germline CDR1 reads MDHEN; CDR2 reads SYDVKM. V lost 5 bases and J lost 6; bases outside the gene matches: 12. CDR3 nucleotide sequence: TGTGCCAGCAGTCCTGACAGGGGCGCCGTCAGCGAGCAGTACTTC. Residues: CASSPDRGAVSEQYF.

On this clonotype: A read error may account for a junction end that differs from germline. The genes are TRBV28 and TRBJ1-4; no clear D. The germline V gene has CDR1 MDHEN and CDR2 SYDVKM. This CDR3 is built from 14 residues. CDR3: CARSSIDPNEKLFF. CDR3 in DNA: TGTGCCAGAAGTTCAATTGACCCTAATGAAAAACTGTTTTTT.

The V call is TRBV6-1, the J call TRBJ1-5; D ambiguous. The germline V and J ends were trimmed by 6 bases and 4 bases, with 4 bases remaining between them. From germline, CDR1 is MNHNS and CDR2 SASEGT. The CDR3 has 11 residues. The CDR3 nucleotides read TGTGCCAGCAGGCGAAATCAGCCCCAGCATTTT. This sequence encodes CASRRNQPQHF.

The chain couples TRBV7-2 to TRBJ2-4, with D maybe TRBD2 (7 bases). The V end lost 8 bases, the J end lost 11 bases, and 19 bases lay between the germline ends. There are 13 residues in the CDR3. Germline CDR1 is SGHTA and CDR2 is FQGNSA. This CDR3 reads CASQRGGERVQYF. CDR3 nucleotide sequence: TGTGCCAGCCAGAGAGGGGGGGAAAGGGTTCAGTACTTC.

The chain carries TRBV7-8 and TRBJ1-1, with D perhaps matching TRBD1 (6 bases). Trimming took off 0 bases at V and 5 bases at J, with 13 bases between the two ends. The germline V gene has CDR1 SGHVS and CDR2 FQNEAQ. The CDR3 runs 15 residues. CDR3 loop: CASSLAGRGYTEAFF. The CDR3 nucleotides read TGTGCCAGCAGCTTAGCGGGAAGGGGGTATACTGAAGCTTTCTTT.

The rearrangement joins TRBV6-5 to TRBJ2-1; D uncertain. Germline CDR1 reads MNHEY; CDR2 reads SVGAGI. This CDR3 region has 13 residues. V shed 6 bases and J shed 4 bases, with 10 bases lying between them. The CDR3 protein is CASSRWEYNEQFF. CDR3 in DNA: TGTGCCAGCAGCCGTTGGGAATACAATGAGCAGTTCTTC.

The chain has TRBV15 and TRBJ2-7; D gene ambiguous. Between the trimmed V and J ends, which lost 0 bases and 0 bases, there was a span of 12 bases. The V gene's germline CDR1 is LNHNV and CDR2 YYDKDF (reference sequence). The CDR3 length is 16 residues. The CDR3 DNA sequence: TGTGCCACCAGCAGAGAGCTGAGGTCGGACTCCTACGAGCAGTACTTC. It translates to CATSRELRSDSYEQYF.

This clonotype was picked up many times. The J gene is TRBJ1-3, the V gene TRBV28; the D is unclear. V lost 2 bases and J lost 3, with 5 bases in between. CDR1 MDHEN and CDR2 SYDVKM come from the germline V gene. There are 13 residues in the CDR3. CDR3 bases: TGTGCCAGCAGTTTAAGGGATGGAAACACCATATATTTT. This gives the protein CASSLRDGNTIYF.

This clonotype appeared a few times. The gene calls are TRBV6-2 or TRBV6-3 and TRBJ2-7, with 13 bases fitting TRBD2. This CDR3 comprises 15 residues. The V segment lost 6 bases and the J segment 3 bases; nucleotides outside the gene matches: 5. CDR1 and CDR2 (germline): MNHEY, SVGEGT. The CDR3, as DNA: TGTGCCAGCAGCCCAGGACTAGCGGGAGTCTACGAGCAGTACTTC. Its translation is CASSPGLAGVYEQYF.

The chain links TRBV20-1 to TRBJ1-5; perhaps TRBD1 as D (5 bases). V was clipped by 1 base and J by 2 bases, with 12 bases between them. Per germline, CDR1 DFQATT and CDR2 SNEGSKA (reference sequence). CDR3 length: 15 amino acids. CDR3 region: CSARVRGWGNQPQHF. For the CDR3, the DNA is TGCAGTGCTAGAGTAAGGGGCTGGGGCAATCAGCCCCAGCATTTT.